This T cell receptor beta chain was sequenced in a study of T cells in localized non-small cell lung cancer. Whole-study results and caveats: Paired adjacent lung recovered a median roughly 54 of the top 100 tumor clones. Only one tumor region went through sequencing, so heterogeneity may still be there.

V lost 2 bases and J 7 bases, leaving 16 bases between the germline ends. This CDR3 comprises 15 residues. CDR1 and CDR2 (germline): MRHNA, SNTAGT. The data were produced by immunoSEQ multiplex PCR, yet TCRdb's version contains in-frame clones alone and is incomplete. Of approximately 70,000 clones in the sample, roughly 81% were seen once. In the case of this clone: Antigen: not known.

This specimen was PBMCs, taken before any cancer treatment. The TCR sequence derives from a man between 40 and 75 years old with stage II lung adenocarcinoma. V and J are TRBV6-4 and TRBJ2-3, with D possibly being TRBD1 or TRBD2 (5 bases each). CDR3 DNA: TGTGCCAGCAGTGACGGGGGAGAGGGACCTTATACGCAGTATTTT. The encoded protein is CASSDGGEGPYTQYF.